This T cell receptor (beta chain) was observed in a study of beta chain features in type 1 diabetes. Since all of the isolated RNA was reverse transcribed, expressed TCRB transcripts were what got sequenced. Assay used: immunoSEQ multiplex PCR; TCRdb lists only in-frame clones, some missing. In the table there are around 500,000 clones, approximately 10% of which are singletons. The CDR3 loop spans 10 amino acids. CDR1 is DFQATT and CDR2 is SNEGSKA in the germline V gene (reference sequence). This clone was observed a few times. Germline is not matched at one junction end, which may reflect a read error.

This rearrangement joins TRBV20-1 to TRBJ2-1; 7 positions agree with TRBD2. The sequencing sample was made of naive CD4+ T cells from blood. This TCR came from a woman aged 18-29 years in good health. CDR3 residues: CSASRGGLLF. The CDR3 nucleotides are TGCAGTGCTAGTAGGGGAGGGTTGCTCTTC.